What follows is one T cell receptor (beta chain) and its context. Its specificity is not known. The data were taken from a study of T cell repertoires in cytomegalovirus infection. Study-wide background: Researchers turned to recently identified HLA-C-restricted CMV epitopes as well as well-studied HLA-B-restricted ones. Shared public TCR beta signatures pointed to both CMV infection and a matching HLA type.

TCRdb analysed the reads with MiXCR anew, one entry per CDR3 protein. This table holds a few hundred thousand distinct CDR3 sequences, about 42% found once. Trimming pared 4 bases from V and 2 bases from J, leaving 10 bases between. Germline V CDR1 and CDR2: LGHNA, YNFKEQ. The CDR3 length is 14 residues. Study-wide results and limits: Cumulated frequencies of public TCR beta families served to identify carriers of CMV plus the relevant HLA. Ex vivo responses were dominated by HLA-C-restricted CMV-specific TCR beta clonotypes.

This receptor was obtained from a human donor in good health (CMV status not recorded). Some clones in this sample may be carry-over from other donors' samples. The specimen was cultured PBMCs, collected from culture after CMV antigen stimulation. V usage is TRBV4-2 and J usage is TRBJ2-3, with D unresolved. CDR3 region: CASSPIGNTDTQYF. The CDR3 coding sequence is TGTGCCAGCAGCCCGATAGGTAACACAGATACGCAGTATTTT.